These 17 T cell receptor beta chains were sequenced from one sample in a study of blood T cell repertoires in COVID-19. Sequencing was performed with immunoSEQ multiplex PCR; in TCRdb, only in-frame clones are kept and a portion is missing. The sample carries 95,000 to 110,000 clones, around four fifths recorded once. Material for sequencing was peripheral blood. Source of these receptors: a man aged 55 to 70 with acute or convalescent COVID-19.

V usage is TRBV3-1 (or the pseudogene TRBV3-2) and J usage is TRBJ1-6; the D is unclear. Trimming stripped 1 base from V and 5 bases from J, with 6 bases between. From germline, CDR1 is LGHDT and CDR2 YNNKEL (reference sequence). The length of the CDR3 is 14 residues. In DNA form, the CDR3 reads TGTGCCAGCAGCCAAGGGAGCCATAATTCACCCCTCCACTTT. Amino acid sequence: CASSQGSHNSPLHF.

This clone was counted a single time. The chain combines TRBV6-4 with TRBJ1-4; D may be TRBD1 (5 bases). Deletions cut 2 bases from V and 8 bases from J, with 12 bases between. In germline, CDR1 is MRHNA, CDR2 SNTAGT. The CDR3 runs 14 residues. CDR3 sequence (DNA): TGTGCCAGCAGTGACAGGGGCGGAAGCGAAAAACTGTTTTTT. This translates into CASSDRGGSEKLFF.

The CDR3: CASRPDSANSPLHF. As DNA, the CDR3 is TGTGCCAGCAGGCCGGACAGTGCTAATTCACCCCTCCACTTT. The chain recombines TRBV2 with TRBJ1-6, with a possible D match to TRBD1 (6 bases). V was shortened by 6 bases and J by 6 bases, with 12 bases between the two germline ends. The length of the CDR3 is 14 residues. CDR1 SNHLY and CDR2 FYNNEI come from the germline V gene. The whole variable domain, filled in from reference TRBV2 and TRBJ1-6, reads EPEVTQTPSHQVTQMGQEVILRCVPISNHLYFYWYRQILGQKVEFLVSFYNNEISEKSEIFDDQFSVERPDGSNFTLKIRSTKLEDSAMYFCASRPDSANSPLHFGNGTRLTVT.

The rearrangement joins TRBV4-2 to TRBJ1-5; TRBD1 matches at 7 bases. This CDR3 is 17 amino acids long. V was clipped by 1 base and J by 4 bases; unmatched bases: 10. Germline V gene lookup returns CDR1 LGHNA and CDR2 YNFKEQ. CDR3 loop: CASSQATGDFVNQPQHF. CDR3 in DNA: TGTGCCAGCAGCCAAGCAACAGGGGATTTCGTAAATCAGCCCCAGCATTTT.

This chain uses TRBV29-1 with TRBJ2-1; TRBD2 is a possible D gene (6 bases). Trimming removed 4 bases at V and 0 bases at J, with 13 bases between. Germline CDR1 is SQVTM and CDR2 is ANQGSEA. This CDR3 is built from 15 residues. The CDR3 DNA follows: TGCAGCGTTGGGCCTAGCGACATCTCCTACAATGAGCAGTTCTTC. It specifies CSVGPSDISYNEQFF.

This rearrangement joins TRBV5-1 to TRBJ2-7; 7 bases fit TRBD1. This CDR3 spans 16 amino acids. V shed 0 bases and J 2 bases; nucleotides not matched to a gene: 8. The germline V gene has CDR1 SGHRS and CDR2 YFSETQ. The CDR3 region is CASSLGGDSRAYEQYF. CDR3 bases: TGCGCCAGCAGCTTGGGAGGGGACAGCCGAGCCTACGAGCAGTACTTC.

The rearrangement joins TRBV4-1 to TRBJ1-3, with D perhaps matching TRBD1 (5 bases). The CDR3 totals 16 residues. V dropped 0 bases and J dropped 8 bases, with 17 bases sitting between them. Germline loops: CDR1 MGHRA, CDR2 YSYEKL. The CDR3 sequence is CASSQDRAGYSYTIYF. The CDR3 DNA is TGCGCCAGCAGCCAAGATAGGGCAGGGTACAGTTACACCATATATTTT.

Only one count was recorded for this clone. V and J are TRBV7-2 and TRBJ2-5; 8 bases match TRBD1. The germline V gene encodes CDR1 SGHTA and CDR2 FQGNSA. J lost 3 bases, V lost 2 bases, and 2 bases had no gene match. This CDR3 region has 14 residues. The CDR3 sequence: CASSLQGAEETQYF. CDR3 in DNA: TGTGCCAGCAGCTTACAGGGGGCAGAAGAGACCCAGTACTTC.

This clone is a singleton in its sample. The rearrangement joins TRBV5-1 to TRBJ2-3; D is perhaps TRBD2 (5 bases). Germline V gives CDR1 SGHRS, CDR2 YFSETQ. V lost 5 bases to trimming and J lost 4 bases, with 8 bases between them. This CDR3 has 12 residues. The CDR3 loop reads CASSTSADTQYF. The CDR3 DNA follows: TGCGCCAGCAGTACTAGTGCAGATACGCAGTATTTT.

The CDR3 bases are TGTGCCAGCAGCCAAGGTCAGGGGCGCTTTTCTAACTATGGCTACACCTTC. Its translation is CASSQGQGRFSNYGYTF. The V gene is TRBV3-1 (or the pseudogene TRBV3-2), the J gene TRBJ1-2; D possibly corresponds to TRBD1 (6 bases). V gave up 1 base and J gave up 0 bases, with 15 bases separating them. Germline-derived CDR1 and CDR2 are LGHDT and YNNKEL (reference sequence). The CDR3 is 17 amino acids.

This chain joins TRBV9 and TRBJ1-6, with a tentative D call TRBD1 (5 bases). With 6 bases removed from V and 0 bases from J, the gap between germline ends came to 10 bases. Germline assignment: CDR1 SGDLS and CDR2 YYNGEE. This CDR3 has 15 residues. CDR3 in amino acids: CASTRGGSYNSPLHF. CDR3 DNA: TGTGCCAGCACCCGGGGGGGCTCCTATAATTCACCCCTCCACTTT.

The rearrangement joins TRBV11-1 to TRBJ2-4; 9 nucleotides match TRBD1. The CDR3 consists of 15 residues. The V gene's germline CDR1 is SGHAT and CDR2 FQDESV (reference sequence). V dropped 3 bases and J dropped 6; count of bases not matched to a gene: 6. For the CDR3, the DNA is TGTGCCAGCAGCTTTGGGACAGGGAGGGGAAACATTCAGTACTTC. Protein product: CASSFGTGRGNIQYF.

J is TRBJ2-6 and V is TRBV4-1; possibly TRBD1 for D (5 bases). V lost 4 bases and J lost 3, with 13 bases in between. The CDR3 loop spans 16 amino acids. From germline, CDR1 is MGHRA and CDR2 YSYEKL. DNA of the CDR3: TGCGCCAGCAGCCTTATCGACAGTCGTGGGGCCAACGTCCTGACTTTC. Encoded protein: CASSLIDSRGANVLTF.

This clone was recorded only once. V is TRBV29-1 and J is TRBJ2-2, with 8 bases fitting TRBD2. The germline gives CDR1 SQVTM, CDR2 ANQGSEA. V was pared by 4 bases and J by 7 bases, with 5 bases of the junction left unmatched. CDR3 length equals 13 residues. The CDR3: CSVVRLAGGELFF. CDR3 nucleotide sequence: TGCAGCGTTGTAAGGCTAGCGGGCGGGGAGCTGTTTTTT.

This chain connects TRBV27 to TRBJ2-5; D might be TRBD1 (5 bases). The V gene lost 5 bases and the J gene lost 2 bases, with 12 bases spanning the gap. Germline V gene sequence: CDR1 MNHEY, CDR2 SMNVEV (reference sequence). This CDR3 has 14 residues. The CDR3 reads CASSPRQLQETQYF. CDR3 in DNA: TGTGCCAGCAGTCCTAGACAGCTACAAGAGACCCAGTACTTC.

This rearrangement joins TRBV7-9 to TRBJ1-4, with D tentatively TRBD1 (5 bases). V lost 2 bases and J 5 bases, leaving 18 bases between the germline ends. CDR3 length: 17 amino acids. Germline assignment: CDR1 SEHNR and CDR2 FQNEAQ (reference sequence). For the CDR3, the DNA is TGTGCCAGCAGCTTATTAATAGGGGCAGCTAAGAATGAAAAACTGTTTTTT. Translated, it gives CASSLLIGAAKNEKLFF.

The chain combines TRBV29-1 with TRBJ1-2; 7 bases are shared with TRBD1. The CDR3 covers 16 residues. Germline values: CDR1 SQVTM, CDR2 ANQGSEA. The J segment lost 2 bases and the V segment lost 0 bases, leaving 9 bases of the junction unmatched. The CDR3 loop reads CSVEDPHRGGNYGYTF. The DNA of the CDR3 is TGCAGCGTTGAAGATCCCCACAGGGGAGGAAACTATGGCTACACCTTC.